This T cell receptor (beta chain) emerged from a study of cytomegalovirus exposure and HLA in healthy donors. Study findings and constraints: Reportedly, diagnosis of cytomegalovirus status by the classifier showed high specificity and sensitivity. The number of N-insertions in an Asian-associated ancestry cluster was reportedly below the roughly 620-donor mean in a later analysis.

Concerning this clone itself: What it recognizes is unknown.

It was with 60 Vbeta and 13 Jbeta primers that the PCR ran. Sequencing used immunoSEQ multiplex PCR; TCRdb keeps in-frame clones, though not all of them. The profile covers 200,000 or so clones, with less than 90% appearing a single time and 0.26% taken by the ten largest. Trimming cost V 5 bases and J 5 bases; bases outside gene matches: 12. Germline CDR1 is SEHNR and CDR2 is FQNEAQ (reference sequence). The length of the CDR3 is 16 residues. The TCR sequence derives from a boy aged 5 to 17 in good health and CMV-seronegative. The chain combines TRBV7-9 with TRBJ2-1; 7 nucleotides agree with TRBD2. Source material: PBMCs. Here the CDR3 reads CASSVPAASGHNEQFF. The DNA of the CDR3 is TGTGCCAGCAGCGTTCCGGCGGCTAGCGGCCACAATGAGCAGTTCTTC.